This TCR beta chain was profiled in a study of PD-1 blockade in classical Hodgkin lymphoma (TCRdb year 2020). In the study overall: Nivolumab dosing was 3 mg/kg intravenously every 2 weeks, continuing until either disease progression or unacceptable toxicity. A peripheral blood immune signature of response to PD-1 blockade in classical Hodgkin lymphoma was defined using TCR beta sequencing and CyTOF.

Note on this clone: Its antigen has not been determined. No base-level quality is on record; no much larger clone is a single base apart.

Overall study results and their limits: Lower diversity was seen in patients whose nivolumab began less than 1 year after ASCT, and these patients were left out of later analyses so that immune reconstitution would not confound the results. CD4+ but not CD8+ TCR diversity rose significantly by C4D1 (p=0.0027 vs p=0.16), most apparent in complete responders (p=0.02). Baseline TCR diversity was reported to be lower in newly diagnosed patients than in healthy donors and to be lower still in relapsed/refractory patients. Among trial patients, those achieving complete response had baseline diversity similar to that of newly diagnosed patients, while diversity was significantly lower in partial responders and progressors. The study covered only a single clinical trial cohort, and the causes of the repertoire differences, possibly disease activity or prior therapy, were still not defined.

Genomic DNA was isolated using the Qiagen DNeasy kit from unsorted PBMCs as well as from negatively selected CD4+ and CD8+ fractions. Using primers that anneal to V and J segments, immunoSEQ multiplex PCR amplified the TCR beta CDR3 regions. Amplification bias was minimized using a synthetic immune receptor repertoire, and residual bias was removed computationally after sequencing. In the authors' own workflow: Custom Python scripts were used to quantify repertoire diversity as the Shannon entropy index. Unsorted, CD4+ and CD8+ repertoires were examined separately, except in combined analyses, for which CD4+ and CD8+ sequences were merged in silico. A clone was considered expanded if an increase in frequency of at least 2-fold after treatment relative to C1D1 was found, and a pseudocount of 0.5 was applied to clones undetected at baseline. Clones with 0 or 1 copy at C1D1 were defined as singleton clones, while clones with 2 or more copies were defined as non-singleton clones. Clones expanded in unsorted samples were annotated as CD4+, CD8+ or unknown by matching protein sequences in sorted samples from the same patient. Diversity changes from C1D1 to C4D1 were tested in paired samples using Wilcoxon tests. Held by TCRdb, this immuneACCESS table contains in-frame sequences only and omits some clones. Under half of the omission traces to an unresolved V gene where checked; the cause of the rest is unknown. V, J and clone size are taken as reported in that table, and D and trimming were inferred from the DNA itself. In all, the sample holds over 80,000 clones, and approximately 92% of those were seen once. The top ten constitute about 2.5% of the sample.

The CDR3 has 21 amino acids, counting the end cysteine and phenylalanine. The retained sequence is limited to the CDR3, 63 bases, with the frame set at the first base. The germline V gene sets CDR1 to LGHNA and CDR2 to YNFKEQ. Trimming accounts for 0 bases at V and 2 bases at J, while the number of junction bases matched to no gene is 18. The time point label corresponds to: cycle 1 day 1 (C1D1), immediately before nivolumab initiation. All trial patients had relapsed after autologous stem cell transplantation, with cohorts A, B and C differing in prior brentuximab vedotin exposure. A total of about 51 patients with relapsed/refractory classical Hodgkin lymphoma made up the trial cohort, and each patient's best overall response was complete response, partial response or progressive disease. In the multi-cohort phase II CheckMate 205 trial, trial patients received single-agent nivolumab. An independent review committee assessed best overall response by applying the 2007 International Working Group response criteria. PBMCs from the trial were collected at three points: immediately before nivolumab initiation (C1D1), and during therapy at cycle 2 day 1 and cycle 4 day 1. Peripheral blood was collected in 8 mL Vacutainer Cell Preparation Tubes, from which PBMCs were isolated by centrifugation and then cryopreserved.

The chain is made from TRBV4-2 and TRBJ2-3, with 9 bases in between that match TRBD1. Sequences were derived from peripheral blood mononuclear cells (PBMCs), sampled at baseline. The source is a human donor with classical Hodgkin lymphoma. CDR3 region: CASSQDPRPRWGQGNTDTQYF. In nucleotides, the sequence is TGTGCCAGCAGCCAAGACCCCCGCCCCCGTTGGGGACAGGGTAACACAGATACGCAGTATTTT.